This is a list of T cell receptor beta chains from one sample in a study of T cell responses to AZD1222 COVID-19 vaccine. The assay was immunoSEQ multiplex PCR, and TCRdb's table has in-frame clones only and misses some. The sample lists about 130,000 clones, roughly 86% occurring once. This sample comprised peripheral blood, obtained on day 0 of AZD1222 vaccination. The receptor set was obtained from an adult in good health. CDR3s include the opening cysteine and the closing phenylalanine or tryptophan. D genes are given only for firm matches. Clone size is shown for a subset of rows, as once, few, many or a class of expanded clone.

CDR3: CASSLSRGQETQYF
DNA: TGTGCCAGCAGTTTAAGTCGGGGGCAAGAGACCCAGTACTTC
size: .
D: .
J: TRBJ2-5
V: TRBV27
length: 14

CDR3: CASSPPGHYEQYF
DNA: TGTGCCAGCAGCCCTCCGGGACATTACGAGCAGTACTTC
size: .
D: .
J: TRBJ2-7
V: TRBV11-2
length: 13

CDR3: CAIRDPGTGRNAEAFF
DNA: TGTGCCATCAGGGACCCAGGGACAGGCCGGAACGCTGAAGCTTTCTTT
size: .
D: TRBD1
J: TRBJ1-1
V: TRBV10-3
length: 16

CDR3: CASSLATLAGALRNEQFF
DNA: TGTGCCAGCAGCTTAGCGACACTAGCGGGGGCCCTAAGAAATGAGCAGTTCTTC
size: .
D: TRBD2
J: TRBJ2-1
V: TRBV7-2
length: 18

CDR3: CASSPNGGRVNEQFF
DNA: TGTGCCAGCAGCCCTAACGGGGGACGGGTAAATGAGCAGTTCTTC
size: .
D: .
J: TRBJ2-1
V: TRBV5-6
length: 15

CDR3: CASSLDGTFVHEQFF
DNA: TGTGCCAGCAGCTTGGATGGGACCTTTGTCCATGAGCAGTTCTTC
size: .
D: .
J: TRBJ2-1
V: TRBV5-5
length: 15

CDR3: CASSTVINEQFF
DNA: TGTGCCAGCAGTACGGTGATCAATGAGCAGTTCTTC
size: .
D: .
J: TRBJ2-1
V: TRBV6-2/TRBV6-3
length: 12

CDR3: CAWSVQGNQPQHF
DNA: TGTGCCTGGAGTGTACAGGGCAACCAGCCCCAGCATTTT
size: .
D: .
J: TRBJ1-5
V: TRBV30
length: 13

CDR3: CANLPGQGFGYTF
DNA: TGTGCCAACCTACCGGGACAGGGGTTTGGCTACACCTTC
size: .
D: TRBD1
J: TRBJ1-2
V: TRBV6-4
length: 13

CDR3: CASSFDLAGAYNEQFF
DNA: TGTGCCAGCAGTTTCGACCTAGCGGGAGCGTACAATGAGCAGTTCTTC
size: .
D: TRBD2
J: TRBJ2-1
V: TRBV27
length: 16

CDR3: CASSRGGLTYEQYF
DNA: TGTGCCAGCAGCCGCGGGGGCCTAACCTACGAGCAGTACTTC
size: .
D: .
J: TRBJ2-7
V: TRBV6-2/TRBV6-3
length: 14

CDR3: CASSFAGQSNSPLHF
DNA: TGCGCCAGCAGCTTTGCCGGACAGAGTAATTCACCCCTCCACTTT
size: .
D: .
J: TRBJ1-6
V: TRBV5-1
length: 15

CDR3: CASRVDRGSGYTF
DNA: TGTGCCAGCAGGGTAGACAGGGGGAGCGGCTACACCTTC
size: .
D: TRBD1
J: TRBJ1-2
V: TRBV6-5
length: 13

CDR3: CASSWVVTSGTGELFF
DNA: TGTGCCAGCAGTTGGGTAGTAACTAGCGGAACCGGGGAGCTGTTTTTT
size: medium-sized
D: TRBD2
J: TRBJ2-2
V: TRBV6-2/TRBV6-3
length: 16

CDR3: CATRYREAYEQYF
DNA: TGTGCCACCAGGTACAGGGAGGCCTACGAGCAGTACTTC
size: .
D: .
J: TRBJ2-7
V: TRBV24-1
length: 13

CDR3: CASSQDRQGGNQPQHF
DNA: TGCGCCAGCAGCCAAGATCGGCAGGGTGGTAATCAGCCCCAGCATTTT
size: .
D: .
J: TRBJ1-5
V: TRBV4-3
length: 16

CDR3: CASSDTQGLQPQHF
DNA: TGTGCCAGCAGTGATACACAGGGGCTTCAGCCCCAGCATTTT
size: .
D: TRBD1
J: TRBJ1-5
V: TRBV6-1
length: 14

CDR3: CASSLPGLAGRGAYNEQFF
DNA: TGTGCCAGCAGTTTACCGGGACTAGCGGGAAGAGGGGCCTACAATGAGCAGTTCTTC
size: .
D: TRBD2
J: TRBJ2-1
V: TRBV7-9
length: 19

CDR3: CAWNVGTNTGELFF
DNA: TGTGCCTGGAACGTGGGTACGAACACCGGGGAGCTGTTTTTT
size: .
D: .
J: TRBJ2-2
V: TRBV30
length: 14

CDR3: CSVAPRDFGEQYF
DNA: TGCAGCGTTGCCCCCCGAGACTTTGGGGAGCAGTACTTC
size: .
D: .
J: TRBJ2-7
V: TRBV29-1
length: 13

CDR3: CASSQSETSQSYEQYF
DNA: TGCGCCAGCAGTCAATCGGAGACTAGCCAATCGTACGAGCAGTACTTC
size: .
D: TRBD2
J: TRBJ2-7
V: TRBV23-1
length: 16

CDR3: CASSRTVNEKLFF
DNA: TGTGCCAGCAGCAGGACCGTTAATGAAAAACTGTTTTTT
size: .
D: .
J: TRBJ1-4
V: TRBV6-5
length: 13

CDR3: CASSVSAYTYEQYF
DNA: TGTGCCAGCTCCGTAAGCGCGTACACCTACGAGCAGTACTTC
size: .
D: .
J: TRBJ2-7
V: TRBV18
length: 14

CDR3: CASGLPDTEAFF
DNA: TGTGCTAGTGGTTTGCCCGACACTGAAGCTTTCTTT
size: .
D: .
J: TRBJ1-1
V: TRBV12-5
length: 12

CDR3: CASSHGLAGINEQFF
DNA: TGTGCCAGCAGCCATGGACTAGCGGGGATCAATGAGCAGTTCTTC
size: .
D: TRBD2
J: TRBJ2-1
V: TRBV6-6
length: 15

CDR3: CASSSLLPGGRSGEKLFF
DNA: TGTGCCAGCAGTTCCTTACTACCAGGGGGAAGGTCTGGGGAAAAACTGTTTTTT
size: .
D: TRBD1
J: TRBJ1-4
V: TRBV27
length: 18

CDR3: CASRTGGAGNTIYF
DNA: TGTGCCAGCAGGACAGGGGGCGCTGGAAACACCATATATTTT
size: once
D: TRBD1
J: TRBJ1-3
V: TRBV11-1
length: 14

CDR3: CASSLPVASYEQYF
DNA: TGTGCCAGCAGTTTGCCGGTTGCCTCCTACGAGCAGTACTTC
size: .
D: .
J: TRBJ2-7
V: TRBV28
length: 14

CDR3: CASSQSGRAGSYEQYF
DNA: TGTGCCAGCTCACAAAGCGGGAGGGCCGGGTCCTACGAGCAGTACTTC
size: .
D: TRBD2
J: TRBJ2-7
V: TRBV18
length: 16

CDR3: CASRNTSGGTYEQYF
DNA: TGTGCCAGCAGAAATACTAGCGGGGGCACCTACGAGCAGTACTTC
size: .
D: TRBD2
J: TRBJ2-7
V: TRBV11-1
length: 15

CDR3: CASRGTSGLRGDTQYF
DNA: TGTGCCAGCAGGGGAACTAGCGGCTTACGGGGGGATACGCAGTATTTT
size: .
D: TRBD2
J: TRBJ2-3
V: TRBV2
length: 16

CDR3: CASTRDGNYGYTF
DNA: TGTGCCAGCACCCGGGACGGTAACTATGGCTACACCTTC
size: .
D: .
J: TRBJ1-2
V: TRBV12-3/TRBV12-4
length: 13

CDR3: CASSFERGGTNEQFF
DNA: TGTGCCAGCAGTTTTGAAAGGGGGGGTACGAATGAGCAGTTCTTC
size: .
D: .
J: TRBJ2-1
V: TRBV27
length: 15

CDR3: CASSLGTGNTIYF
DNA: TGCGCCAGCAGCCTGGGCACTGGAAACACCATATATTTT
size: .
D: .
J: TRBJ1-3
V: TRBV4-3
length: 13

CDR3: CATSDAGVGGPESSYEQYF
DNA: TGTGCCACCAGTGACGCAGGGGTAGGGGGCCCCGAAAGCTCCTACGAGCAGTACTTC
size: .
D: TRBD1
J: TRBJ2-7
V: TRBV24-1
length: 19